This record looks at one T cell receptor (beta chain) sequence and its context. The treatment was: randomized to nivolumab then ipilimumab (arm A) or the reverse (arm B). The sample is drawn from a study of sequential checkpoint blockade in melanoma. CDR1 and CDR2 (germline): ENHRY, SYGVKD. CDR3 length: 14 residues. The ends lost 6 bases at V and 1 base at J; junction bases unmatched: 4. Measured with immunoSEQ multiplex PCR; TCRdb has only the in-frame clones, and not every one. The sample gives about 19,000 clones, about 86% of which show up once; 35% to 45% is in the top ten. This chain joins TRBV10-3 and TRBJ1-1; 8 nucleotides line up with TRBD1. The material sequenced was CD8+ T cells sorted from blood (inferred from file names), taken from a patient given nivolumab and ipilimumab in sequence. The sequence derives from a human donor with melanoma. As DNA, the CDR3 is TGTGCCATCAGAGACAGGGGAGAGAACACTGAAGCTTTCTTT. Encoded protein: CAIRDRGENTEAFF.